Detailed here is one TCR beta chain. The antigen is unknown. This sample was taken from a study of cytomegalovirus exposure and HLA in healthy donors. Points from the study as a whole: The authors later linked a missense DCLRE1C variant to TCR beta V- and J-gene trimming. In a later analysis, HLA-C alleles had the fewest associated TCRs, DRB1 alleles the most. Analysis performed later found 15,000 or so TCR beta sequences associated with HLA alleles at 0.05 false discovery rate. A highly shared variant cluster was judged a likely technical artifact.

Germline trimming cut 6 bases from V and 5 bases from J; bases unmatched to any gene: 11. Germline V gene sequence: CDR1 MNHNS, CDR2 SASEGT. The CDR3 totals 15 residues. Both 60 Vbeta primers and 13 Jbeta primers went into the PCR. The protocol was immunoSEQ multiplex PCR, while the TCRdb copy is restricted to in-frame clones and leaves out a portion. The table for this sample gives 75,000 to 85,000 clones. The chain has TRBV6-1 and TRBJ2-7; 9 bases map to TRBD1. This sequence was found in a man aged 18 to 30 in good health and CMV-seropositive. Material: PBMCs. The CDR3 DNA reads TGTGCCAGCAGAATACCCGGGACAGGGTTGAACGAGCAGTACTTC. Its protein is CASRIPGTGLNEQYF.